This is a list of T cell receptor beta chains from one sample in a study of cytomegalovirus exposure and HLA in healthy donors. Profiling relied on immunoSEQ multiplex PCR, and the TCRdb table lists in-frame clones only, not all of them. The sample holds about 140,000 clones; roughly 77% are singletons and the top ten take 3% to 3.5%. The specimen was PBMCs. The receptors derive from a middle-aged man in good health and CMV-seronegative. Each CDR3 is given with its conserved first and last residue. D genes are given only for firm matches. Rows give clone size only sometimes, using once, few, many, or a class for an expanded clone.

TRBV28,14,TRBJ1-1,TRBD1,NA,TGTGCCAGCAGTTTGTCGTCACCCGGGACAGGACCCGTATTT,CASSLSSPGTGPVF
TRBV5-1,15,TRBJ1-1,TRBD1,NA,TGCGCCAGCAGCTCCCGACAGGGGCTCGACACTGAAGCTTTCTTT,CASSSRQGLDTEAFF
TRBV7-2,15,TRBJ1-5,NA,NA,TGTGCCAGCAGCTTAGTGTCAGGGGTCAGGCAGCCCCAGCATTTT,CASSLVSGVRQPQHF
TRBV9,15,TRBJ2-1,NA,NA,TGTGCCAGCAGCGTAGAAGGGGGACCCTACAATGAGCAGTTCTTC,CASSVEGGPYNEQFF
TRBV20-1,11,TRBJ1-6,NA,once,TGCAGTGATACAGCCCATTCACCCCTCCACTTT,CSDTAHSPLHF
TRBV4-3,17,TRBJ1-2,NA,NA,TGCGCCAGCAGCCAAGATATCGTGGACAGAGCTTCCTATGGCTACACCTTC,CASSQDIVDRASYGYTF
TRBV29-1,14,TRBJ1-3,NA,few,TGCAGCGTTGTAGTCCAGGAGGCTGGAAACACCATATATTTT,CSVVVQEAGNTIYF
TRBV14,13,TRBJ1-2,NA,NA,TGTGCCAGCAGCCAAGGGCCGAACTATGGCTACACCTTC,CASSQGPNYGYTF
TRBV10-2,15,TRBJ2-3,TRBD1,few,TGCGCCAGCAGTGCCAGGACAGGGCGCACAGATACGCAGTATTTT,CASSARTGRTDTQYF
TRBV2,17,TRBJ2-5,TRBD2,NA,TGTGCCAGCAGTCAAGGGACTAGCGGTACACTGGCAGAGACCCAGTACTTC,CASSQGTSGTLAETQYF
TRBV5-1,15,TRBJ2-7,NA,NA,TGCGCCAGCAGCTTAATCCCCGGTGGTCCCTACGAGCAGTACTTC,CASSLIPGGPYEQYF
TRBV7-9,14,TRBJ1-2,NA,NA,TGTGCCAGCAGCTTATATTCCCCAGATCGTGGCTACACCTTC,CASSLYSPDRGYTF
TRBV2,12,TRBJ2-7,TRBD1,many,TGTGCCAGTAGGGACAGGGGCTACGAGCAGTACTTC,CASRDRGYEQYF
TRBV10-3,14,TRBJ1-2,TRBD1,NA,TGTGCCCTTGGGGCGGGACAGGGGGCCTATGGCTACACCTTC,CALGAGQGAYGYTF
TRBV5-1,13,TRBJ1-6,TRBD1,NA,TGCGCCAGCAGCCAGGGGGGTGGTTCACCCCTCCACTTT,CASSQGGGSPLHF